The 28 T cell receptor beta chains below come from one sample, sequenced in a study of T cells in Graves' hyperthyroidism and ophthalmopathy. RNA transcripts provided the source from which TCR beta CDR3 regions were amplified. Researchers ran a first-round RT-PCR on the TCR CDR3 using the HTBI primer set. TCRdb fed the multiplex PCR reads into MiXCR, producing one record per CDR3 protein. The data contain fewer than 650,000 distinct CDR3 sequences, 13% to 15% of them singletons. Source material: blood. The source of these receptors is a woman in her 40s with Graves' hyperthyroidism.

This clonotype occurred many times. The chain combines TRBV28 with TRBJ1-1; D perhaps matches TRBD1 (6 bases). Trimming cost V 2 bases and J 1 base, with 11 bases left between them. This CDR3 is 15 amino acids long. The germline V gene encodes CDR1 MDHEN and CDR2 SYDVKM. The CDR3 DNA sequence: TGTGCCAGCAGTTTAGGTCCGGGACAGAACACTGAAGCTTTCTTT. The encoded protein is CASSLGPGQNTEAFF.

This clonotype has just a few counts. This chain's CDR3 is CASSPPKGGITGELFF. The CDR3 nucleotides are TGTGCCAGCTCACCACCCAAAGGGGGAATCACCGGGGAGCTGTTTTTT. The V call is TRBV18, the J call TRBJ2-2; perhaps TRBD1 as D (6 bases). Germline CDR1 and CDR2: KGHSH and LQKENI. The CDR3 extends over 16 amino acids. Trimming shortened V by 0 bases and J by 4 bases, and 12 bases separated the two germline ends.

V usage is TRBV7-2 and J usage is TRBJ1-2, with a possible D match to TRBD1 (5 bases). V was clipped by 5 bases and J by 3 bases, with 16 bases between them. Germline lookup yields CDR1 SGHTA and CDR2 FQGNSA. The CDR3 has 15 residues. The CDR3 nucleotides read TGTGCCAGCAGCGGATCCGGGACGGATGACTATGGCTACACCTTC. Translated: CASSGSGTDDYGYTF. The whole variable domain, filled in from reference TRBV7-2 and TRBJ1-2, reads GAGVSQSPSNKVTEKGKDVELRCDPISGHTALYWYRQSLGQGLEFLIYFQGNSAPDKSGLPSDRFSAERTGGSVSTLTIQRTQQEDSAVYLCASSGSGTDDYGYTFGSGTRLTVV.

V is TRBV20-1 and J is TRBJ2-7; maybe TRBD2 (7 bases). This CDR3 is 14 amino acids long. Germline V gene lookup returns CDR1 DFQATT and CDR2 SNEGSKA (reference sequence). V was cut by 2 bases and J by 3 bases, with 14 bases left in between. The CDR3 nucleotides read TGCAGTGCTAGACCGGGGGGCAGGTTCTACGAGCAGTACTTC. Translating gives CSARPGGRFYEQYF.

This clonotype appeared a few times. Written as DNA, the CDR3 is TGTGCCAGCTCACCACGTAAACAGGGAGCCAAAAACATTCAGTACTTC. Translation gives CASSPRKQGAKNIQYF. The J gene is TRBJ2-4, the V gene TRBV18, with D possibly TRBD1 on 6 matching bases. Trimming took off 1 base at V and 0 bases at J, with 10 bases between the two ends. This CDR3 comprises 16 residues. Germline V gene lookup returns CDR1 KGHSH and CDR2 LQKENI.

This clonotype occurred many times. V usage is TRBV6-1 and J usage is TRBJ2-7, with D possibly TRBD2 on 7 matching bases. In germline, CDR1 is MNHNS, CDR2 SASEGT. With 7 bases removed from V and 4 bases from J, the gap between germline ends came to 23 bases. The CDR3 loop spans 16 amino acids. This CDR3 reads CASTTLGGRVLYEQYF. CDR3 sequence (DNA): TGTGCCAGCACCACTTTGGGGGGGCGAGTCCTTTACGAGCAGTACTTC.

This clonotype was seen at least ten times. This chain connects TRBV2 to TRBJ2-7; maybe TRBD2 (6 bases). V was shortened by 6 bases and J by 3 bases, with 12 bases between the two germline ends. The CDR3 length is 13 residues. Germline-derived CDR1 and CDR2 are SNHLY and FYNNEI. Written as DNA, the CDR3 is TGTGCCAGCAGGGGCCTAGCGATCTACGAGCAGTACTTC. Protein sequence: CASRGLAIYEQYF.

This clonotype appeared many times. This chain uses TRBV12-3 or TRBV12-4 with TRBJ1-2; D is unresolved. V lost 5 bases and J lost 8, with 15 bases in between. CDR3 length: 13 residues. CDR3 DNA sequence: TGTGCCAGCAGTGAAGGGAACTATGGGGGCTACACCTTC. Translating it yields CASSEGNYGGYTF.

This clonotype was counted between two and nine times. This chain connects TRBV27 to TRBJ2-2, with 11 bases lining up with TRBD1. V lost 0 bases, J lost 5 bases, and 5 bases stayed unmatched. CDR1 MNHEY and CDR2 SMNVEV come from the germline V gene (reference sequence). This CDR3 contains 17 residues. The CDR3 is CASSLSIGTGGTGELFF. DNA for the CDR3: TGTGCCAGCAGTTTATCGATCGGGACAGGGGGGACCGGGGAGCTGTTTTTT.

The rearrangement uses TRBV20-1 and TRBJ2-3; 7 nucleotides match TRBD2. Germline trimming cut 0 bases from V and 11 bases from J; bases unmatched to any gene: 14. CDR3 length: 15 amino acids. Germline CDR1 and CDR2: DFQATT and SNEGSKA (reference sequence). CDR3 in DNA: TGCAGTGCTAGAGATAGGACGGGAGGTTTAATTGGGCAGTATTTT. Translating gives CSARDRTGGLIGQYF.

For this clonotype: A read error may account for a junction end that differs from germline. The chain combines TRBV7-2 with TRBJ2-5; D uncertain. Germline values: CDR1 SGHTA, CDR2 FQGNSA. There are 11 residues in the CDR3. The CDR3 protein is CASSYLEAQYF. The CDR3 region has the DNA TGTGCCAGCAGCTACTTAGAGGCCCAGTACTTC.

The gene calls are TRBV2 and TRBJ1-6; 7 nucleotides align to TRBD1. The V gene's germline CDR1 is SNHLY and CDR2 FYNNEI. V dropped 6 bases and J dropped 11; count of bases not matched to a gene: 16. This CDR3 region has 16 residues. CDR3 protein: CASSETGTVNSAPLHF. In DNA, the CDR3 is TGTGCCAGCAGCGAAACGGGGACAGTTAATTCCGCACCCCTCCACTTT.

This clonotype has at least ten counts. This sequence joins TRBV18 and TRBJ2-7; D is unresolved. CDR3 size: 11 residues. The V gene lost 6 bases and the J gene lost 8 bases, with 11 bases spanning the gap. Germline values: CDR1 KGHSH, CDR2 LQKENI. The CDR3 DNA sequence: TGTGCCAGCTCTGACGGGTCGCAGCAGTACTTC. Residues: CASSDGSQQYF.

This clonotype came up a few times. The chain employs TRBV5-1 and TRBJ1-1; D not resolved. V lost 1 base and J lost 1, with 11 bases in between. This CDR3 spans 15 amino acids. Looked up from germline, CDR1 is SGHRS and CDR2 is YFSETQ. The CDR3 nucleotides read TGCGCCAGCAGCTTGCCCCGGACGGAGAACACTGAAGCTTTCTTT. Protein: CASSLPRTENTEAFF.

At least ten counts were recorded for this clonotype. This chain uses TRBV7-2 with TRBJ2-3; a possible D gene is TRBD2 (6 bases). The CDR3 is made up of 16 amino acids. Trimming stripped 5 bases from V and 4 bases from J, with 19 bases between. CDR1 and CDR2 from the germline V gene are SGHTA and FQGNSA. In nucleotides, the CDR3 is TGTGCCAGCAGCCCGACTTTGGCGGGGTCTGCAGATACGCAGTATTTT. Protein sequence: CASSPTLAGSADTQYF.

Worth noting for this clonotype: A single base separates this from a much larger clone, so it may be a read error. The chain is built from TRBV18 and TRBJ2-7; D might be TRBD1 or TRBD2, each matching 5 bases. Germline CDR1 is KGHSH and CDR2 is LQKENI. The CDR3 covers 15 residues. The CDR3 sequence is CARSRYGTAEHEQYF. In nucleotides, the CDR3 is TGTGCCCGCTCACGATACGGGACGGCGGAACACGAGCAGTACTTC.

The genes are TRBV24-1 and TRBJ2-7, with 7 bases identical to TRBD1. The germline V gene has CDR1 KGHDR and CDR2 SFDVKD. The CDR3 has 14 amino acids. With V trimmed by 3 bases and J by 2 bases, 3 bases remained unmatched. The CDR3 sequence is CATSDRDSPYEQYF. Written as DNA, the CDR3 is TGTGCCACCAGTGATCGGGACAGTCCCTACGAGCAGTACTTC.

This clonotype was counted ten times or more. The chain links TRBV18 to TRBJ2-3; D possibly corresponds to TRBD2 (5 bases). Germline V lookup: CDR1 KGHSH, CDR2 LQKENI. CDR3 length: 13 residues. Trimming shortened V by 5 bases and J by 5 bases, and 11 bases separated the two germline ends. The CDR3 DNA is TGTGCCAGCTCAGAGAACGCGGGAGATACGCAGTATTTT. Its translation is CASSENAGDTQYF. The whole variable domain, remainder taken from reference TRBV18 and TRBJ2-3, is NAGVMQNPRHLVRRRGQEARLRCSPMKGHSHVYWYRQLPEEGLKFMVYLQKENIIDESGMPKERFSAEFPKEGPSILRIQQVVRGDSAAYFCASSENAGDTQYFGPGTRLTVL.

The CDR3 region has the DNA TGCGCCAGCAGCCTCCTCCCGGGACAGGGGATCAACGAGCAGTACTTC. This codes for CASSLLPGQGINEQYF. This rearrangement joins TRBV4-1 to TRBJ2-7, with 10 positions matching TRBD1. The CDR3 is 16 residues long. V lost 4 bases, J lost 5 bases, and 11 bases stayed unmatched. Germline V CDR1 and CDR2: MGHRA, YSYEKL.

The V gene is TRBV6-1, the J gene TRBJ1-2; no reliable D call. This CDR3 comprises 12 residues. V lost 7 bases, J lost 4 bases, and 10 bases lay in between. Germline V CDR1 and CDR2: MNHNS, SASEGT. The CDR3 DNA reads TGTGCCAGCACCACCGAGATCTATGGCTACACCTTC. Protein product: CASTTEIYGYTF.

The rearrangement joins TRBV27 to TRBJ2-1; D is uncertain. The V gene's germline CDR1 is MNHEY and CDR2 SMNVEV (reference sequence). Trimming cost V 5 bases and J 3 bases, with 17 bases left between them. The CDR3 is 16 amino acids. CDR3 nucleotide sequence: TGTGCCAGCAGTACCGGCGTCAACCCCCTCTACAATGAGCAGTTCTTC. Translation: CASSTGVNPLYNEQFF.

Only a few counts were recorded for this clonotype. The CDR3 sequence is CASTKIGGGSSYNEQFF. Written as DNA, the CDR3 is TGTGCCAGCACCAAAATAGGGGGGGGGAGCTCCTACAATGAGCAGTTCTTC. The J gene is TRBJ2-1, the V gene TRBV7-8; possibly TRBD2 for D (7 bases). Trimming left V 7 bases short and J 0 bases short, with 19 bases between. The germline gives CDR1 SGHVS, CDR2 FQNEAQ. The CDR3 sequence is 17 residues long.

CDR3 residues: CASSRVETGLYEQYF. The CDR3 DNA follows: TGTGCCAGCAGCCGTGTTGAGACAGGGCTCTACGAGCAGTACTTC. This chain connects TRBV7-9 to TRBJ2-7; 7 bases align to TRBD1. Losses at the gene ends were 5 bases for V and 3 bases for J; bases not matched to a gene: 10. From germline, CDR1 is SEHNR and CDR2 FQNEAQ (reference sequence). The CDR3 is made up of 15 amino acids.

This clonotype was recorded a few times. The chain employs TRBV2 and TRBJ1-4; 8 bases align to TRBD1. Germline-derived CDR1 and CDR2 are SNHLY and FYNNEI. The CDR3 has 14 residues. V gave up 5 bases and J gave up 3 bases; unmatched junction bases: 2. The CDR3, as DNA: TGTGCCAGCAGTCACAGGGGGGCTAATGAAAAACTGTTTTTT. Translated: CASSHRGANEKLFF. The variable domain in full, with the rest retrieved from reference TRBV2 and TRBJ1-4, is EPEVTQTPSHQVTQMGQEVILRCVPISNHLYFYWYRQILGQKVEFLVSFYNNEISEKSEIFDDQFSVERPDGSNFTLKIRSTKLEDSAMYFCASSHRGANEKLFFGSGTQLSVL.

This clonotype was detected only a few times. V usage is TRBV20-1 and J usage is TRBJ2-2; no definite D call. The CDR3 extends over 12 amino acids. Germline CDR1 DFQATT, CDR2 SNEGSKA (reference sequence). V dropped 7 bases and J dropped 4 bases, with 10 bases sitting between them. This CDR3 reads CSVRSFTGELFF. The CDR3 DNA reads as TGCAGTGTTCGATCTTTCACCGGGGAGCTGTTTTTT.

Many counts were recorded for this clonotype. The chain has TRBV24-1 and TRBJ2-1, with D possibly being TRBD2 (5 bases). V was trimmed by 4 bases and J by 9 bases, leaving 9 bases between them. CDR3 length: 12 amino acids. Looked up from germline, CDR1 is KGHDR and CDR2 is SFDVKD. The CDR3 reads CATSDQTSEQFF. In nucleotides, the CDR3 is TGTGCCACCAGTGACCAAACTAGTGAGCAGTTCTTC.

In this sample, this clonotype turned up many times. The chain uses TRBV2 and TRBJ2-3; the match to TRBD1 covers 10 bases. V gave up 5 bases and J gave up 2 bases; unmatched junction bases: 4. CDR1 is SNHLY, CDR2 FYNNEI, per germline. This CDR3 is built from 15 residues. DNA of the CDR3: TGTGCCAGCAGTTCGACAGGGGGCTACACAGATACGCAGTATTTT. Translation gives CASSSTGGYTDTQYF.

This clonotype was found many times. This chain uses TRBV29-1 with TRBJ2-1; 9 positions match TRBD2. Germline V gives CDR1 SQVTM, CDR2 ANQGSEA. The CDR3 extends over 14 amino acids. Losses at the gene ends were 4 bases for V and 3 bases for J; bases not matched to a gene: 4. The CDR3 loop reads CSVGASGDYNEQFF. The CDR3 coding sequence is TGCAGCGTTGGGGCTAGCGGGGACTACAATGAGCAGTTCTTC.